These T cell receptor beta chains were read from a single sample in a study of cytomegalovirus exposure and HLA in healthy donors. Assay used: immunoSEQ multiplex PCR; TCRdb lists only in-frame clones, some missing. The profile covers around 150,000 clones, with around four fifths appearing a single time and approximately 2% taken by the ten largest. Source material: PBMCs. All receptors come from a female donor in good health and CMV-seronegative. Each CDR3 is given with its conserved first and last residue. The D gene is left open where the match is weak. Clone size is stated in some rows and not others, as once, few, many or a class when expanded.

cdr3_nt cdr3_aa d_call j_call v_call clone_size
TGCGCCAGCAGCCAACCAAGACAGGGGAGCACAGATACGCAGTATTTT CASSQPRQGSTDTQYF TRBD1 TRBJ2-3 TRBV4-1 -
TGTGCCAGCAGCGCCGGGACTACCCCTATCCAGCAGTACTTC CASSAGTTPIQQYF TRBD2 TRBJ2-7 TRBV13 -
TGTGCCAGCGGGGGACAGGGTGGGCATTCACCCCTCCACTTT CASGGQGGHSPLHF TRBD1 TRBJ1-6 TRBV6-1 -
TGTGCCAGCAGCCTAACTGGGGCGGGAGCGGCGGGGACCCAGTACTTC CASSLTGAGAAGTQYF TRBD2 TRBJ2-5 TRBV11-2 -
- CASSLVGGGSRFF - TRBJ2-1 TRBV7-9 -
TGTGCCAGCTCACCTGACATTAGGGGGTCGGATGAGCAGTTCTTC CASSPDIRGSDEQFF - TRBJ2-1 TRBV18 few
TGTGCCAGCAGCTTAGGGGCCGGTATTGAAGCTTTCTTT CASSLGAGIEAFF - TRBJ1-1 TRBV7-9 -
TGTGCCAGTAGTTCCCGGGACAACGATAATGAAAAACTGTTTTTT CASSSRDNDNEKLFF - TRBJ1-4 TRBV19 few
TGCGCCAGCAGCTTGGTTGCTAGCGGGGGGGCCGCAGATACGCAGTATTTT CASSLVASGGAADTQYF TRBD2 TRBJ2-3 TRBV5-1 -
TGTGCCTGGAGTCCGGACAGAGAAGCTTTCTTT CAWSPDREAFF - TRBJ1-1 TRBV30 -
TGTGCCAGCAGCCCAAGGGGGGGCCCGGCGAGCACAGATACGCAGTATTTT CASSPRGGPASTDTQYF - TRBJ2-3 TRBV7-3 -
TGTGCCAGCAGTATCGACAGGGGGGCTAATGAAAAACTGTTTTTT CASSIDRGANEKLFF TRBD1 TRBJ1-4 TRBV6-1 few
TGTGCCAGCAGCTTCCGGACAAGGGGGGGCCACAATGAGCAATTCTTC CASSFRTRGGHNEQFF - TRBJ2-1 TRBV11-3 -
TGTGCCAGCAGCCAAGTAGAGGCAGGGGCGACGTTTGGTGGAAAACTGTTTTTT CASSQVEAGATFGGKLFF - TRBJ1-4 TRBV14 -
TGCGCCAGCAGCGCGGGGACAGGGAGGAACACCGGGGAGCTGTTTTTT CASSAGTGRNTGELFF TRBD1 TRBJ2-2 TRBV5-1 -
TGTGCCAGCAGCTTATTCCCGTGGGGGGGTGGGCAGCCCCAGCATTTT CASSLFPWGGGQPQHF - TRBJ1-5 TRBV7-6 -
TGCGCCAGCAGCAATCCAGGGTACCAAGAGACCCAGTACTTC CASSNPGYQETQYF - TRBJ2-5 TRBV5-1 -
TGTGCCAGCTCACCTCCTAACGTCCTCTATGGCTACACCTTC CASSPPNVLYGYTF - TRBJ1-2 TRBV18 -
TGTGCCAGCAGCTCCAAGCAATGGGACAGGGTGTTCAGCGGGGAGCTGTTTTTT CASSSKQWDRVFSGELFF TRBD1 TRBJ2-2 TRBV7-9 -
TGTGCCAGCAGTTACTCCGACAGGGGCTATCAGCCCCAGCATTTT CASSYSDRGYQPQHF TRBD1 TRBJ1-5 TRBV6-6 once
TGTGCCAGCAGCTTACAGGGATTGAGCACAGATACGCAGTATTTT CASSLQGLSTDTQYF - TRBJ2-3 TRBV7-7 -
TGTGCCAGCAGCTCTTTCCAGGGGATATATAATTCACCCCTCCACTTT CASSSFQGIYNSPLHF - TRBJ1-6 TRBV7-9 -
TGTGCCAGCAGCTCTACAGGGGGCTGGGCTTTCTTT CASSSTGGWAFF TRBD1 TRBJ1-1 TRBV5-6 -
TGTGCCAGCAGTTTATGGACGGGACAGGGGGCCGACGGCTACACCTTC CASSLWTGQGADGYTF TRBD1 TRBJ1-2 TRBV28 once
TGCGCCAGCAGCTTGGGTCCGGACAGGGGGCTTAGAAATGAGCAGTTCTTC CASSLGPDRGLRNEQFF TRBD1 TRBJ2-1 TRBV5-1 -
TGTGCCAGCAGCACCGGGACTAAACACAATGAGCAGTTCTTC CASSTGTKHNEQFF TRBD2 TRBJ2-1 TRBV5-4 once
TGTGCCAGCAGCTTAGCTACAGGGGGCGCTGGGTACGAGCAGTACTTC CASSLATGGAGYEQYF TRBD1 TRBJ2-7 TRBV7-9 -
TGTGCCAGCAGCCAACCCTTGAACACTGAAGCTTTCTTT CASSQPLNTEAFF - TRBJ1-1 TRBV4-2 -
TGCAGCGTTAAGAGGTTGCTTGACACTGAAGCTTTCTTT CSVKRLLDTEAFF - TRBJ1-1 TRBV29-1 -
TGTGCCAGCTCACCGTTCGACAAGTCCTACGAGCAGTACTTC CASSPFDKSYEQYF - TRBJ2-7 TRBV18 -
TGTGCCAGCAGTTTATTCGGCGGGACAGGGTCTGGCTACACCTTC CASSLFGGTGSGYTF TRBD1 TRBJ1-2 TRBV28 few
TGTGCCAGCAGCTTAGGTTTAGCGGGGCAATACACCGGGGAGCTGTTTTTT CASSLGLAGQYTGELFF TRBD2 TRBJ2-2 TRBV5-4 many
TGTGCCATCAGTCGGGACAGGAGCTACGAGCAGTACTTC CAISRDRSYEQYF TRBD1 TRBJ2-7 TRBV10-3 -
TGCGCCAGCAGCTCGGGACAGGGCGCTGGAAACACCATATATTTT CASSSGQGAGNTIYF TRBD1 TRBJ1-3 TRBV5-1 -
TGTGCCAGCAGCCAAGGGACAGGGGATGAAAAACTGTTTTTT CASSQGTGDEKLFF TRBD1 TRBJ1-4 TRBV4-2 -
TGTGCCAGCAGCCCGGGACACCCTCAGCCCCAGCATTTT CASSPGHPQPQHF - TRBJ1-5 TRBV25-1 -
TGTGCCAGCAGCCTATACCCGGGACAATTTTACGAGCAGTACTTC CASSLYPGQFYEQYF - TRBJ2-7 TRBV7-8 -
TGCGCCAGCAGCCTCATGGGGGGTCCGAGCTCCTACGAGCAGTACTTC CASSLMGGPSSYEQYF - TRBJ2-7 TRBV5-1 -
TGTGCCAGCAGCCCAACAGGGTCTGGGACTGAAGCTTTCTTT CASSPTGSGTEAFF - TRBJ1-1 TRBV7-3 -
TGTGCCAGCAGCGCCTTACAGGGGGCAACTGGCTACACCTTC CASSALQGATGYTF TRBD1 TRBJ1-2 TRBV11-2 -
TGTGCCAGTAGTATGCAGGGCTTGCAGCCCCAGCATTTT CASSMQGLQPQHF - TRBJ1-5 TRBV19 medium-sized